These 5 T cell receptor beta chains originate from one sample sequenced in a study of T cell changes during pregnancy in multiple sclerosis. Clones were read by immunoSEQ multiplex PCR, and TCRdb kept only the in-frame ones, dropping some. The data show tens of thousands of clones, roughly 93% seen once. The source material was peripheral blood, sampled in the third trimester of pregnancy. The receptor source for this set is a female donor with multiple sclerosis, enrolled in a pregnancy study.

The chain couples TRBV9 to TRBJ2-1; D perhaps matches TRBD2 (6 bases). Trimming took 0 bases from V and 6 from J, leaving 13 bases between them. The CDR3 runs to 15 residues. Germline loops: CDR1 SGDLS, CDR2 YYNGEE. The CDR3 sequence: CASSVESGHGNEQFF. The CDR3 DNA follows: TGTGCCAGCAGCGTAGAGAGCGGGCACGGCAATGAGCAGTTCTTC.

As DNA, the CDR3 is TGTGCCAGCAACGTACTCTTCTTGGACACTGAAGCTTTCTTT. Its translation is CASNVLFLDTEAFF. The chain employs TRBV7-9 and TRBJ1-1; D gene unclear. This CDR3 is 14 amino acids long. V was clipped by 7 bases and J by 3 bases, with 15 bases between them. The germline V gene has CDR1 SEHNR and CDR2 FQNEAQ (reference sequence).

The chain has TRBV5-1 and TRBJ2-4; tentative D call: TRBD2 (6 bases). Germline CDR1 SGHRS, CDR2 YFSETQ. Trimming shortened V by 1 base and J by 1 base, and 15 bases separated the two germline ends. The CDR3 is made up of 17 amino acids. CDR3 DNA sequence: TGCGCCAGCAGCTTGCAGCCGGGGGTAAGGGCCAAAAACATTCAGTACTTC. It yields the protein CASSLQPGVRAKNIQYF.

The table lists this clone with a few counts. The chain employs TRBV4-1 and TRBJ1-3; D possibly corresponds to TRBD1 (5 bases). CDR1 and CDR2 (germline): MGHRA, YSYEKL. Trimming removed 5 bases at V and 11 bases at J, with 13 bases between. The CDR3 sequence is 12 residues long. The chain's CDR3 is CASSSGVTPIYF. In DNA, the CDR3 is TGCGCCAGCAGCTCGGGGGTCACCCCCATATATTTT.

The CDR3 loop is CASSQVSLPHGYTF. The CDR3, as DNA: TGTGCCAGCAGCCAAGTGTCCCTCCCTCATGGCTACACCTTC. V is TRBV14 and J is TRBJ1-2; no firm D call. Trimming removed 1 base at V and 6 bases at J, with 12 bases between. CDR1 and CDR2 from the germline V gene are SGHDN and FVKESK. The CDR3 length is 14 residues.